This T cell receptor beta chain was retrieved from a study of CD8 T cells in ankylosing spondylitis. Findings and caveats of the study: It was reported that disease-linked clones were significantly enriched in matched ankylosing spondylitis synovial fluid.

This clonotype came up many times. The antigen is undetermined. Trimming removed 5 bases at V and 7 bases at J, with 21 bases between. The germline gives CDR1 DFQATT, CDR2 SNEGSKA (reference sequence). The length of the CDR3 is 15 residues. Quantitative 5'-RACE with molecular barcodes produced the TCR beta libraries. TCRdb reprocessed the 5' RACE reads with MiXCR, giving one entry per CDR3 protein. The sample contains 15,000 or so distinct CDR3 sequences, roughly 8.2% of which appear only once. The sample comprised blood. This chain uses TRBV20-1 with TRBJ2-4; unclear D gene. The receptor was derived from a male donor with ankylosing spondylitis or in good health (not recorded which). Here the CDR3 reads CSAPFPLAVGNIQYF. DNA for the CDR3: TGCAGTGCTCCTTTCCCCCTCGCAGTGGGTAACATTCAGTACTTC.